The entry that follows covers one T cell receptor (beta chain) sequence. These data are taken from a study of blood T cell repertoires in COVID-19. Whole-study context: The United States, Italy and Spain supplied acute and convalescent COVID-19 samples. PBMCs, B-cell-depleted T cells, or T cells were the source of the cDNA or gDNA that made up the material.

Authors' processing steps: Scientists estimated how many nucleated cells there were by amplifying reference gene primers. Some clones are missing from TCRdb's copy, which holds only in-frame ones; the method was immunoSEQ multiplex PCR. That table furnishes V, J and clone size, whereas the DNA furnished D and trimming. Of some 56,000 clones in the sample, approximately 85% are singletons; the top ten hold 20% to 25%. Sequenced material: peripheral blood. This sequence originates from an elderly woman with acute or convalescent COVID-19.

DNA for the CDR3: TGTGCCAGCAGCGTAGTTAGCGGGAGTGATGAGCAGTTCTTC. Translating gives CASSVVSGSDEQFF. This chain connects TRBV9 to TRBJ2-1, with 9 nucleotides matching TRBD2. This CDR3 has 14 amino acids. Trimming took 0 bases from V and 8 from J; bases not matched to a gene: 3. The germline CDR1 and CDR2 sequences are SGDLS and YYNGEE.